The entry that follows covers one T cell receptor (beta chain) sequence. Its antigen is unknown. The PCR was carried out with 60 Vbeta primers and 13 Jbeta primers. The method was immunoSEQ multiplex PCR; TCRdb's version includes in-frame clones alone and lacks a portion of them. The repertoire holds approximately 160,000 clones, about three quarters seen once, with less than 1.5% in the top ten. The data originate from a study of cytomegalovirus exposure and HLA in healthy donors. General study points: Fewer N-insertions than the approximately 680-donor mean were reportedly shown by an Asian-associated ancestry cluster in a later analysis. Donor immune exposure was known only as CMV serostatus.

V lost 1 base and J 8 bases, leaving 11 bases between the germline ends. This CDR3 spans 14 amino acids. The germline CDR1 and CDR2 sequences are LGHNA and YNFKEQ. This sequence joins TRBV4-2 and TRBJ1-4, with D hard to call. What was sequenced was PBMCs. The sequence was obtained from a woman younger than 45 in good health and CMV-seropositive. The CDR3: CASSQARGGEKLFF. In DNA form, the CDR3 reads TGTGCCAGCAGCCAAGCCCGCGGCGGGGAAAAACTGTTTTTT.